The TCR beta chain under discussion was sequenced for a study of T-cell reconstitution after alpha-beta-depleted transplantation in children. Study findings and constraints: Surviving recipient T cells and thymic progenitors accounted for the high day-60 TCRbeta diversity observed in some patients. At one year after transplant, newly produced T cells mostly accounted for T-cell counts and diversity. In patients about two months after transplant, alpha-beta T cells reportedly arose from several hundred expanded graft clones.

Trimming pared 2 bases from V and 5 bases from J, leaving 15 bases between. The germline gives CDR1 SGHVS, CDR2 FNYEAQ. The CDR3 loop spans 16 amino acids. Concerning this clonotype: No antigen is known for it.

Unique molecular identifiers were used to barcode this TCRbeta library. TCRdb recomputed calls from the PCR reads with MiXCR, one row per CDR3 protein. The repertoire includes roughly 670,000 distinct CDR3 sequences, around 13% of them detected once, and around 0.76% sits in the top ten. The specimen was PBMCs, collected before TCRalphabeta/CD19-depleted stem cell transplant. The clonotype originates from a girl aged 2-10 years with congenital amegakaryocytic thrombocytopenia, due to receive a stem cell transplant. The V call is TRBV7-6, the J call TRBJ2-2, with D perhaps assigned TRBD1 or TRBD2 (6 bases each). Here the CDR3 DNA reads TGTGCCAGCAGCTTACGAGGGGGGCTTGGGACCGGGGAGCTGTTTTTT. Its protein is CASSLRGGLGTGELFF.